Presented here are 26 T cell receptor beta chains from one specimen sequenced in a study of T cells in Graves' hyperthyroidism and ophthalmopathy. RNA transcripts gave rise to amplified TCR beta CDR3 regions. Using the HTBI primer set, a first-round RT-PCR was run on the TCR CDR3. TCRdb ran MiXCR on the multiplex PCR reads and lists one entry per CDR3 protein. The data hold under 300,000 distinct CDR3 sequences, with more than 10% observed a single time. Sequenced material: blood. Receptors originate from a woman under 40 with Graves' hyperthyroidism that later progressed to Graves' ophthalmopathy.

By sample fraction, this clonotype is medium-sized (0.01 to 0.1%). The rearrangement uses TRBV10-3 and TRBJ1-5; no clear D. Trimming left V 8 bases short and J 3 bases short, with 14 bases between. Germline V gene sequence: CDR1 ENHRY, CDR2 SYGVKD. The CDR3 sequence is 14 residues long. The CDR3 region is CAIGEAVDNQPQHF. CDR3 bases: TGTGCCATCGGGGAGGCGGTTGACAATCAGCCCCAGCATTTT.

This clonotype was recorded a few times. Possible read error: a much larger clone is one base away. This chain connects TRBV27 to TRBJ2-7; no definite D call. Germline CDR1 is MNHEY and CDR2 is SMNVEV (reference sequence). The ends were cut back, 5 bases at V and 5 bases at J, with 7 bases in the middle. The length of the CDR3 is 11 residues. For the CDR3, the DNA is TGTGCCAGCAGTCGACTGGACGAGCAGTACTTC. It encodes CASSRLDEQYF.

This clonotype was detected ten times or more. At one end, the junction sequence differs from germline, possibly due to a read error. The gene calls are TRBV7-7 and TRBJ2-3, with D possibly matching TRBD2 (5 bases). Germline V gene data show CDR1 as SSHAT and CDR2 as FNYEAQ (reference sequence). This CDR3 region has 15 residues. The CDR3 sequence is CASSLEAAPTHTQYF. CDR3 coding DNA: TGTGCTAGCAGCTTAGAAGCGGCCCCAACACATACGCAGTATTTT.

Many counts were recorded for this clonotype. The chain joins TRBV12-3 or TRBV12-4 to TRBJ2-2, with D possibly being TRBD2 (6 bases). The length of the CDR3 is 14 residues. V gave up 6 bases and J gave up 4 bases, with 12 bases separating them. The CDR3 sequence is CASSLGRRTGELFF. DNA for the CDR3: TGTGCCAGCAGCCTCGGGAGACGCACCGGGGAGCTGTTTTTT.

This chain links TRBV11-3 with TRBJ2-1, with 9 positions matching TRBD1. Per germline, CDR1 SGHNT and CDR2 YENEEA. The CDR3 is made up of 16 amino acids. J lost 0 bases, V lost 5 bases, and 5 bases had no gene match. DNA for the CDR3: TGTGCCAGCAGCCTGGACAGGGGTAGCTCCTACAATGAGCAGTTCTTC. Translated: CASSLDRGSSYNEQFF.

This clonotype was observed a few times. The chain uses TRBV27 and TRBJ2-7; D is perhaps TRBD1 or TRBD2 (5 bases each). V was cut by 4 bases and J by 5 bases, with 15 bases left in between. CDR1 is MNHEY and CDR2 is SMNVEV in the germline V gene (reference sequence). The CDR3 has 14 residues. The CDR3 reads CASSSVRGDHEQYF. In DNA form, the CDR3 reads TGTGCCAGCAGTTCCGTAAGGGGAGACCACGAGCAGTACTTC.

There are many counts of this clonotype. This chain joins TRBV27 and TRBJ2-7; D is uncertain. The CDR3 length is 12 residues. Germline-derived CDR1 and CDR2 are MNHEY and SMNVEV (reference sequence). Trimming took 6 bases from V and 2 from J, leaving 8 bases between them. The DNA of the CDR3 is TGTGCCAGCAGGGCTCTAACCTACGAGCAGTACTTC. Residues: CASRALTYEQYF.

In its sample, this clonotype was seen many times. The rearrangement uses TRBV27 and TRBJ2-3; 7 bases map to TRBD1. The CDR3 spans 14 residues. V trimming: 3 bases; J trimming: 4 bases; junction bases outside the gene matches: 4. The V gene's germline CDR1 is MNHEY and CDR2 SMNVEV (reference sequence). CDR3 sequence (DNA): TGTGCCAGCAGTTTCGACAGGGTTGCAGATACGCAGTATTTT. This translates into CASSFDRVADTQYF.

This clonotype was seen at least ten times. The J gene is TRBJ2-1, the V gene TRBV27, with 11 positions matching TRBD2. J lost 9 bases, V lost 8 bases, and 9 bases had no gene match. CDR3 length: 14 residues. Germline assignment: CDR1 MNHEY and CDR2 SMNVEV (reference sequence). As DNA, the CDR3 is TGTGCCAGCTCTGTAGCGGGAGGGTCTGGTGAGCAGTTCTTC. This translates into CASSVAGGSGEQFF.

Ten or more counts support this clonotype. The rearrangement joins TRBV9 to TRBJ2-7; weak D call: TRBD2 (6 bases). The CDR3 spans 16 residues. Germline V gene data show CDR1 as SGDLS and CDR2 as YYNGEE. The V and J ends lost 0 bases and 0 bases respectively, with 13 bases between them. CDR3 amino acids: CASSVDGGMSSYEQYF. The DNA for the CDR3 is TGTGCCAGCAGCGTAGATGGCGGGATGAGCTCCTACGAGCAGTACTTC.

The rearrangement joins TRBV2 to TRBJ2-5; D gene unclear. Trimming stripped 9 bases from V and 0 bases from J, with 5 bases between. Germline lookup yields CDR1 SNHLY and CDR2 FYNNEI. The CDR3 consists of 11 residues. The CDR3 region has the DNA TGTGCCAGTACCTACCAAGAGACCCAGTACTTC. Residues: CASTYQETQYF.

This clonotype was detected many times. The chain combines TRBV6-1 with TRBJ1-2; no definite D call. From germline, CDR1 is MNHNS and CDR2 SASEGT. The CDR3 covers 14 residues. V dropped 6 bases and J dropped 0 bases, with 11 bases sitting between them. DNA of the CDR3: TGTGCCAGCAGGTACAAAGGAGCTAACTATGGCTACACCTTC. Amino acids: CASRYKGANYGYTF.

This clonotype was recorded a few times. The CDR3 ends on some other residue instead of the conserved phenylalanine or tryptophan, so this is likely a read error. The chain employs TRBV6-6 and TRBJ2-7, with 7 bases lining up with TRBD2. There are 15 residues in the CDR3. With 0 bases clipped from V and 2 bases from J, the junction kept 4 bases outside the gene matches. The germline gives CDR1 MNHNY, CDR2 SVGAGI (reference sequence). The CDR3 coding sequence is TGTGCCAGCAGTTACTCGGCTAGCGGAGCCTACGAGCAGTACATC. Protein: CASSYSASGAYEQYI.

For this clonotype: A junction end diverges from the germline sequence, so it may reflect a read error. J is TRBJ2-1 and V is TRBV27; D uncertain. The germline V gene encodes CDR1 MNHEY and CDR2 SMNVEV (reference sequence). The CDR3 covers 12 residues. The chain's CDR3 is CASSLGLPEQLF. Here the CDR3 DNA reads TGTGCCAGCAGCCTAGGTTTGCCTGAGCAGCTCTTC.

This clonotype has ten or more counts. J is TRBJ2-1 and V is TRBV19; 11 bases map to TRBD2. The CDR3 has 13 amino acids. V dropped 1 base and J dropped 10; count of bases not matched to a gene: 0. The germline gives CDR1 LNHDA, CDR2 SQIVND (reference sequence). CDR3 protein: CASSIGLAGEQFF. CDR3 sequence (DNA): TGTGCCAGTAGTATAGGACTAGCGGGAGAGCAGTTCTTC.

In DNA, the CDR3 is TGCAGTGCCAAACTAGCGGGGGGGCGGAGTGAGCAGTTCTTC. Its translation: CSAKLAGGRSEQFF. The rearrangement uses TRBV20-1 and TRBJ2-1; 13 bases are a match to TRBD2. This CDR3 region has 14 residues. The germline V gene has CDR1 DFQATT and CDR2 SNEGSKA (reference sequence). V was pared by 6 bases and J by 9 bases, with 8 bases of the junction left unmatched.

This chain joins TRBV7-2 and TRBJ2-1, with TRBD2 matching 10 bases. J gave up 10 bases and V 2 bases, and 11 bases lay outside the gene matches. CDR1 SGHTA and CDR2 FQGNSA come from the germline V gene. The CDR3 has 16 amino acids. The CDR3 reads CASSLRGVAGGKEQFF. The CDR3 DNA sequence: TGTGCCAGCAGCTTAAGGGGGGTAGCGGGGGGCAAGGAGCAGTTCTTC.

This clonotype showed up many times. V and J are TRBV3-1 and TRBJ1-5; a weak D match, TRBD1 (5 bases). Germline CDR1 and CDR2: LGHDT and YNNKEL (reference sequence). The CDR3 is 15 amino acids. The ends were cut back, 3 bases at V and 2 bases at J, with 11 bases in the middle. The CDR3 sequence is CASSQGGSRNQPQHF. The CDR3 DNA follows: TGTGCCAGCAGCCAGGGGGGTTCTCGCAATCAGCCCCAGCATTTT.

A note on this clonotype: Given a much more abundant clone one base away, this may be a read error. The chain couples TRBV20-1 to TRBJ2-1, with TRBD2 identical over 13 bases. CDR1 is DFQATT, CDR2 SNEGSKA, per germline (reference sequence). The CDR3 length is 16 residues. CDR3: CSVRDWTSGGYNEQFF. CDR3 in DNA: TGCAGTGTTAGAGATTGGACTAGCGGGGGCTACAATGAGCAGTTCTTC.

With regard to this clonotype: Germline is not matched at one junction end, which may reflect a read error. The CDR3 spells CASSEEGSGFYEQYF. In nucleotides, the CDR3 is TGTGCCAGCAGTGAAGAAGGTTCAGGGTTTTACGAGCAGTACTTC. The chain uses TRBV10-3 and TRBJ2-7; D may be TRBD1 (5 bases). This CDR3 contains 15 residues. CDR1 is ENHRY and CDR2 is SYGVKD in the germline V gene.

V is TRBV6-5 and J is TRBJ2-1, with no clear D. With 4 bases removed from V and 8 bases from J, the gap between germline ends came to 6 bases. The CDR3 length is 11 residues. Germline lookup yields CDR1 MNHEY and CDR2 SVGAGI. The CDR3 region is CASSWSYEQFF. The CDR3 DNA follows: TGTGCCAGCAGTTGGTCATATGAGCAGTTCTTC.

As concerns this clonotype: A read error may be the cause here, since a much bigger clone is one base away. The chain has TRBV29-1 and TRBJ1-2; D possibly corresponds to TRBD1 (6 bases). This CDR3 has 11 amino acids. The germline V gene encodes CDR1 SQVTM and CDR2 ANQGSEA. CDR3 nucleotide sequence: TGCAGCGTTGGGCCAGGGGATGGCTACGCCTTC. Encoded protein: CSVGPGDGYAF.

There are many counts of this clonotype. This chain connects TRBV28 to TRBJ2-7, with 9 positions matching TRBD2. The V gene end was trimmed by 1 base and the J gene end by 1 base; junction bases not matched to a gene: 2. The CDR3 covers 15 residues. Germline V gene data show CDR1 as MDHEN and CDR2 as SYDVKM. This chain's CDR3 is CASSLSLAGSYEQYF. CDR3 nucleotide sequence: TGTGCCAGCAGTTTATCGCTAGCGGGATCCTACGAGCAGTACTTC.

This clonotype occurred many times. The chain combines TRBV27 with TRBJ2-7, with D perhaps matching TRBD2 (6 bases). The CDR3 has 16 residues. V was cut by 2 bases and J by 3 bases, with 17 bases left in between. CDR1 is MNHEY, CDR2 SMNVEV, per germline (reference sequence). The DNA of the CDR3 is TGTGCCAGCAGTTTAAGTACGGGGGAAGCCTACTACGAGCAGTACTTC. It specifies CASSLSTGEAYYEQYF.

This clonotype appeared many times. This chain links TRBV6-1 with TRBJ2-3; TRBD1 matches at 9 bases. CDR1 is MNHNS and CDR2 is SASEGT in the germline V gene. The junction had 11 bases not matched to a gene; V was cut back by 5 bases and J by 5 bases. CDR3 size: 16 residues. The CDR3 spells CASSITTGGGRDTQYF. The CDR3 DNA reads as TGTGCCAGCAGTATCACGACAGGGGGGGGTAGAGATACGCAGTATTTT.

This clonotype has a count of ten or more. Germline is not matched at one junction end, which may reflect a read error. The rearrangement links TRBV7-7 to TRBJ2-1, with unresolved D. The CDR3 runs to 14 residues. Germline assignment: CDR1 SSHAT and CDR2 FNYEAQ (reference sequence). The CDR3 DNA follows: TGTGCTAGCAGCTTATTCTCAGGAGACAATGAGCAGTTCTTC. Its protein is CASSLFSGDNEQFF. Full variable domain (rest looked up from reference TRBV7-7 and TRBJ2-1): GAGVSQSPRYKVTKRGQDVTLRCDPISSHATLYWYQQALGQGPEFLTYFNYEAQPDKSGLPSDRFSAERPEGSISTLTIQRTEQRDSAMYRCASSLFSGDNEQFFGPGTRLTVL.